This TCR beta chain was observed in a study of post-analysis software for immune sequencing data. Study-wide context: Relapsing-remitting, secondary progressive and progressive-relapsing forms made up the multiple sclerosis disease courses.

General study findings and limits: Elevated frequency relative to controls characterized four or five TRBV segments in patients, TRBV5-6, TRBV5-1 and TRBV20-1 among them.

As concerns this clonotype: Its antigen is still unknown. At one end the junction does not follow the germline gene, possibly because of a read error.

This CDR3 region has 14 residues. CDR1 and CDR2 (germline): SGHRS, YFSETQ. Libraries were made from TCR beta cDNA, and they carried unique molecular identifiers. In TCRdb, the PCR reads were re-called with MiXCR into one record per CDR3 protein. Of under 650,000 distinct CDR3 sequences in the sample, about 44% are singletons; the top ten hold 1.7%. Sequenced: blood. This rearrangement joins TRBV5-1 to TRBJ2-5; 7 bases are shared with TRBD2. The sequence came from a girl aged 10 to 17 with multiple sclerosis. CDR3 amino acids: CASRLGPSGETRYF. CDR3 DNA: TGCGCCAGCAGGCTGGGACCCAGCGGGGAGACCCGGTACTTC.